The rows below give T cell receptor beta chains drawn from one sample of a study of T cell responses to AZD1222 COVID-19 vaccine. The repertoire was sequenced with immunoSEQ multiplex PCR; TCRdb's copy has only in-frame clones and lacks some. The data contain 180,000 or so clones, 90% to 95% of them singletons. The sequencing used peripheral blood, collected 28 days after the second AZD1222 dose. Every receptor here comes from an adult who received the AZD1222 COVID-19 vaccine. Each CDR3 is given with its conserved first and last residue. Fields, in order: V gene, J gene, D gene, clone size, CDR3 protein, CDR3 DNA. D genes are given only for firm matches. Expanded clones get a size class; other rows say once, few or many, or leave the size out.

TRBV15	TRBJ1-1	.	once	CATGLAGNTEAFF	TGTGCCACCGGGCTTGCGGGGAACACTGAAGCTTTCTTT
TRBV5-1	TRBJ1-4	TRBD1	.	CASSLGQNNEKLFF	TGCGCCAGCAGCCTGGGACAGAATAATGAAAAACTGTTTTTT
TRBV24-1	TRBJ2-3	.	.	CATSDPGLDTQYF	TGTGCCACCAGTGACCCCGGGCTGGATACGCAGTATTTT
TRBV4-2	TRBJ1-1	.	.	CASSPARLKNTEAFF	TGTGCCAGCAGCCCGGCCCGACTGAAGAACACTGAAGCTTTCTTT
TRBV30	TRBJ2-5	.	.	CAWLRGRETQYF	TGTGCCTGGTTACGGGGACGGGAGACCCAGTACTTC
TRBV7-2	TRBJ1-5	TRBD1	.	CASSLGDRYQPQHF	TGTGCCAGCAGCTTAGGGGACAGATATCAGCCCCAGCATTTT
TRBV19	TRBJ2-3	.	.	CASSIERARGSSTDTQYF	TGTGCCAGTAGTATAGAGCGGGCAAGGGGGTCTAGCACAGATACGCAGTATTTT
TRBV7-9	TRBJ2-5	TRBD2	.	CASSFSGRAFETQYF	TGTGCCAGCAGCTTTAGCGGGAGGGCCTTTGAGACCCAGTACTTC
TRBV13	TRBJ1-2	TRBD1	.	CASSPRTGGYGYTF	TGTGCCAGCAGCCCCCGGACAGGGGGCTATGGCTACACCTTC
TRBV7-6	TRBJ1-2	TRBD1	.	CASSPQPGDRDGYTF	TGTGCCAGCAGCCCCCAACCCGGGGACAGGGACGGCTACACCTTC
TRBV11-3	TRBJ2-3	.	.	CASSLGGDTQYF	TGTGCCAGCAGCTTAGGGGGAGATACGCAGTATTTT
TRBV7-9	TRBJ2-7	TRBD2	.	CASSSGLAGYEQYF	TGTGCCAGCAGCTCTGGACTAGCGGGCTACGAGCAGTACTTC
TRBV27	TRBJ2-2	TRBD2	.	CATGTGDYLANTGELFF	TGTGCCACAGGAACTGGGGACTACCTCGCGAACACCGGGGAGCTGTTTTTT
TRBV7-9	TRBJ1-5	.	.	CASSLDSAAAGNQPQHF	TGTGCCAGCAGCTTAGATTCGGCAGCTGCCGGTAATCAGCCCCAGCATTTT
TRBV12-3/TRBV12-4	TRBJ1-3	.	.	CASSLRQAATIYF	TGTGCCAGCAGTTTACGACAGGCCGCCACCATATATTTT
TRBV4-2	TRBJ1-6	TRBD1	.	CASSQTTGDYNSPLHF	TGTGCCAGCAGCCAAACGACAGGGGACTATAATTCACCCCTCCACTTT
TRBV20-1	TRBJ2-2	.	.	CSASRGANTGELFF	TGCAGTGCTAGTAGAGGGGCGAACACCGGGGAGCTGTTTTTT
TRBV7-7	TRBJ1-1	.	.	CASSRGVNTEAFF	TGTGCTAGCAGCCGAGGGGTGAACACTGAAGCTTTCTTT
TRBV28	TRBJ2-5	.	once	CASSLGQQETQYF	TGTGCCAGCAGTTTGGGTCAGCAAGAGACCCAGTACTTC
TRBV12-3/TRBV12-4	TRBJ2-7	.	.	CASSPFGGPEQYF	TGTGCCAGCAGCCCTTTCGGAGGTCCCGAGCAGTACTTC